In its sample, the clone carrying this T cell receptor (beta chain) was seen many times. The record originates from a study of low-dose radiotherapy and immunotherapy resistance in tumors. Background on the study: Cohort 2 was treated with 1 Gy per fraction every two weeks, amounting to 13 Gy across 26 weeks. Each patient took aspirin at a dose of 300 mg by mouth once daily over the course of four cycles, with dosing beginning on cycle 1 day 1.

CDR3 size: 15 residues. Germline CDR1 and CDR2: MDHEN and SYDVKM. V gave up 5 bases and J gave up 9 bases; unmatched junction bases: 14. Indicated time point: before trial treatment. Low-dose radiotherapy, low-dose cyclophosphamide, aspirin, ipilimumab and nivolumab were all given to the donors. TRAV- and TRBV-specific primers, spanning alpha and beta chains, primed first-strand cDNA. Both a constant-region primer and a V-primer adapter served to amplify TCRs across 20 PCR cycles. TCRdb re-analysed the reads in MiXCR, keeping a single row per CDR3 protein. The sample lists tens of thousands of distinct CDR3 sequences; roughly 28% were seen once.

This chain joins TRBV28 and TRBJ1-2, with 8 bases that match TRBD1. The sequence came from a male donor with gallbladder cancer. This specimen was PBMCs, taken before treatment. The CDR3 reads CASSRMGTGGGSYTF. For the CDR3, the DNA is TGTGCCAGCAGTCGTATGGGGACAGGAGGAGGAAGCTACACCTTC.